Below, 19 T cell receptor beta chains from the same sample are listed, as sequenced in a study of cytomegalovirus exposure and HLA in healthy donors. 13 Jbeta primers and 60 Vbeta primers were used for the PCR. Sequencing used immunoSEQ multiplex PCR; TCRdb keeps in-frame clones, though not all of them. Of 150,000 or so clones listed, over 60% are singletons. The sequenced sample consisted of PBMCs. The receptors originated from a girl aged 5 to 17 in good health and CMV-seronegative.

The chain employs TRBV14 and TRBJ2-1; the D gene is possibly TRBD2 (6 bases). The V and J ends lost 3 bases and 2 bases respectively, with 8 bases between them. This CDR3 spans 14 amino acids. Germline assignment: CDR1 SGHDN and CDR2 FVKESK. The CDR3 protein is CASSHTGAYNEQFF. CDR3 in DNA: TGTGCCAGCAGCCACACGGGGGCCTACAATGAGCAGTTCTTC.

The rearrangement uses TRBV5-1 and TRBJ1-5, with no clear D. V shed 4 bases and J shed 0 bases, with 8 bases lying between them. This CDR3 spans 14 amino acids. The germline CDR1 and CDR2 sequences are SGHRS and YFSETQ. CDR3 loop: CASSVEGSNQPQHF. CDR3 DNA: TGCGCCAGCAGCGTCGAGGGTAGCAATCAGCCCCAGCATTTT.

This rearrangement joins TRBV4-1 to TRBJ2-1; D may be TRBD1 (5 bases). The CDR3 is 15 amino acids. V lost 1 base, J lost 5 bases, and 12 bases lay in between. Germline V gene data show CDR1 as MGHRA and CDR2 as YSYEKL. CDR3 region: CASSQVGVMDNEQFF. CDR3 DNA: TGCGCCAGCAGCCAAGTAGGGGTCATGGACAATGAGCAGTTCTTC.

The chain combines TRBV6-5 with TRBJ2-5; 10 positions agree with TRBD1. The DNA end favors TRBJ2-7, so the J call may be wrong. The CDR3 is made up of 15 amino acids. Germline-derived CDR1 and CDR2 are MNHEY and SVGAGI. CDR3 nucleotides: TGTGCCAGCAGCCCCACCGGGACAGGGGACTACGAGCAGTACTTC. Amino acid sequence: CASSPTGTGDYEQYF.

This clone showed up just once. The J gene is TRBJ1-1, the V gene TRBV6-5; D is uncertain. V dropped 2 bases and J dropped 0 bases, with 7 bases sitting between them. Germline loops: CDR1 MNHEY, CDR2 SVGAGI. The CDR3 extends over 14 amino acids. The CDR3 here is CASSYRRVNTEAFF. DNA for the CDR3: TGTGCCAGCAGTTACCGCCGGGTGAACACTGAAGCTTTCTTT.

This chain connects TRBV6-1 to TRBJ2-7; 7 nucleotides agree with TRBD2. Trimming took 7 bases from V and 5 from J; bases not matched to a gene: 11. The length of the CDR3 is 14 residues. Germline values: CDR1 MNHNS, CDR2 SASEGT. CDR3 residues: CASMWAGDPNEQYF. CDR3 in DNA: TGTGCCAGCATGTGGGCGGGGGACCCTAACGAGCAGTACTTC.

The rearrangement uses TRBV7-2 and TRBJ1-2, with a tentative D call TRBD1 (6 bases). Germline CDR1 reads SGHTA; CDR2 reads FQGNSA. The CDR3 contains 13 residues. V was pared by 1 base and J by 4 bases, with 7 bases between. The DNA for the CDR3 is TGTGCCAGCAGCTTAGACAGGGTCTATGGCTACACCTTC. Translating gives CASSLDRVYGYTF.

This clone turned up a few times. The genes are TRBV7-8 and TRBJ2-6; TRBD2 matches 7 bases. The V and J ends lost 1 base and 0 bases, in that order; junction bases with no gene match: 6. Germline V lookup: CDR1 SGHVS, CDR2 FQNEAQ. This CDR3 has 18 amino acids. The CDR3 reads CASSLGGGISSGANVLTF. Written as DNA, the CDR3 is TGTGCCAGCAGCTTAGGCGGGGGTATCAGCTCTGGGGCCAACGTCCTGACTTTC.

Only a few counts were recorded for this clone. The same CDR3 can be traced to other DNA sequences in this sample. In DNA form, the CDR3 reads TGTGCCAGCAGCGTGGGGACAGGGGGCGGAGAGACCCAGTACTTC. Translation gives CASSVGTGGGETQYF. This sequence joins TRBV9 and TRBJ2-5; TRBD1 aligns across 12 bases. CDR1 is SGDLS and CDR2 is YYNGEE in the germline V gene. The CDR3 sequence is 15 residues long. V lost 2 bases and J lost 4; bases outside the gene matches: 3.

The chain combines TRBV5-1 with TRBJ2-1, with 10 nucleotides matching TRBD2. CDR3 length equals 14 residues. Losses at the gene ends were 2 bases for V and 7 bases for J; bases not matched to a gene: 3. The germline V gene encodes CDR1 SGHRS and CDR2 YFSETQ. The CDR3 DNA sequence: TGCGCCAGCAGCTTAGCGGGGGGGTGGAATGAGCAGTTCTTC. Translation: CASSLAGGWNEQFF. The variable domain in full, completed from reference TRBV5-1 and TRBJ2-1, reads KAGVTQTPRYLIKTRGQQVTLSCSPISGHRSVSWYQQTPGQGLQFLFEYFSETQRNKGNFPGRFSGRQFSNSRSEMNVSTLELGDSALYLCASSLAGGWNEQFFGPGTRLTVL.

The chain carries TRBV25-1 and TRBJ1-5; D is uncertain. Trimming shortened V by 8 bases and J by 7 bases, and 15 bases separated the two germline ends. This CDR3 has 13 residues. CDR1 is MGHDK and CDR2 is SYGVNS in the germline V gene. CDR3 loop: CASASGYGQPQHF. CDR3 nucleotide sequence: TGTGCCAGCGCCAGCGGGTACGGACAGCCCCAGCATTTT.

The sample holds a few counts of this clone. The chain is built from TRBV7-3 and TRBJ2-3, with TRBD1 identical over 8 bases. Per germline, CDR1 SGHTA and CDR2 FQGTGA. V dropped 4 bases and J dropped 2; count of bases not matched to a gene: 2. CDR3 length: 14 amino acids. The DNA for the CDR3 is TGTGCCAGCAGCTCGGGACAGGACACAGATACGCAGTATTTT. Amino acids: CASSSGQDTDTQYF. Variable domain in full (rest from reference TRBV7-3 and TRBJ2-3): GAGVSQTPSNKVTEKGKYVELRCDPISGHTALYWYRQSLGQGPEFLIYFQGTGAADDSGLPNDRFFAVRPEGSVSTLKIQRTERGDSAVYLCASSSGQDTDTQYFGPGTRLTVL.

The chain joins TRBV5-1 to TRBJ2-1, with 7 bases matching TRBD1. The V gene end was trimmed by 3 bases and the J gene end by 3 bases; junction bases not matched to a gene: 6. Germline CDR1 is SGHRS and CDR2 is YFSETQ. This CDR3 is 15 amino acids long. The CDR3 region is CASSSRDSIYNEQFF. The CDR3 coding sequence is TGCGCCAGCAGCTCCCGGGACAGTATCTACAATGAGCAGTTCTTC.

This clone was picked up a small number of times. V usage is TRBV4-2 and J usage is TRBJ2-7, with 7 bases fitting TRBD2. With V trimmed by 2 bases and J by 0 bases, 4 bases remained unmatched. Germline V lookup: CDR1 LGHNA, CDR2 YNFKEQ. This CDR3 contains 15 residues. The CDR3 region is CASSQQRGGSYEQYF. The CDR3 region has the DNA TGTGCCAGCAGCCAACAGCGGGGTGGCTCCTACGAGCAGTACTTC.

This sequence joins TRBV2 and TRBJ2-1; weak D call: TRBD2 (5 bases). Trimming removed 7 bases from V and 7 bases from J, with 14 bases in between. This CDR3 contains 13 residues. CDR1 is SNHLY and CDR2 is FYNNEI in the germline V gene. CDR3 in amino acids: CASMGSIGNEQFF. CDR3 DNA: TGTGCCAGCATGGGGAGTATCGGGAATGAGCAGTTCTTC.

This rearrangement joins TRBV5-5 to TRBJ1-5, with a tentative D call TRBD1 (5 bases). Germline V gene sequence: CDR1 SGHKS, CDR2 YYEKEE (reference sequence). This CDR3 region has 15 residues. V was shortened by 4 bases and J by 3 bases, with 14 bases between the two germline ends. The chain's CDR3 is CASSLGAGNNQPQHF. In DNA form, the CDR3 reads TGTGCCAGCAGCCTAGGAGCAGGGAACAATCAGCCCCAGCATTTT. The full variable domain, its missing parts supplied by reference TRBV5-5 and TRBJ1-5, is DAGVTQSPTHLIKTRGQQVTLRCSPISGHKSVSWYQQVLGQGPQFIFQYYEKEERGRGNFPDRFSARQFPNYSSELNVNALLLGDSALYLCASSLGAGNNQPQHFGDGTRLSIL.

The V gene is TRBV5-1, the J gene TRBJ2-5, with 8 bases matching TRBD1. Germline CDR1 and CDR2: SGHRS and YFSETQ. The CDR3 is 17 residues long. V lost 6 bases, J lost 2 bases, and 15 bases stayed unmatched. The CDR3 protein is CASIPSGTGTGQETQYF. CDR3 DNA: TGCGCCAGCATTCCTTCCGGGACCGGGACAGGACAAGAGACCCAGTACTTC.

There are a few counts of this clone. The gene calls are TRBV6-6 and TRBJ1-1, with D tentatively TRBD1 (6 bases). Between the trimmed V and J ends, which lost 2 bases and 4 bases, there was a span of 14 bases. Germline V gene sequence: CDR1 MNHNY, CDR2 SVGAGI (reference sequence). The CDR3 length is 15 residues. CDR3: CASSYAIGGGTEAFF. The CDR3 region has the DNA TGTGCCAGCAGTTACGCCATAGGGGGTGGCACTGAAGCTTTCTTT.

This chain connects TRBV7-8 to TRBJ1-1, with a possible D match to TRBD1 (5 bases). This CDR3 contains 13 residues. Germline loops: CDR1 SGHVS, CDR2 FQNEAQ. Trimming pared 0 bases from V and 11 bases from J, leaving 13 bases between. The CDR3 reads CASSLAPGAVAFF. The CDR3 DNA reads TGTGCCAGCAGCTTAGCCCCTGGGGCGGTGGCTTTCTTT.